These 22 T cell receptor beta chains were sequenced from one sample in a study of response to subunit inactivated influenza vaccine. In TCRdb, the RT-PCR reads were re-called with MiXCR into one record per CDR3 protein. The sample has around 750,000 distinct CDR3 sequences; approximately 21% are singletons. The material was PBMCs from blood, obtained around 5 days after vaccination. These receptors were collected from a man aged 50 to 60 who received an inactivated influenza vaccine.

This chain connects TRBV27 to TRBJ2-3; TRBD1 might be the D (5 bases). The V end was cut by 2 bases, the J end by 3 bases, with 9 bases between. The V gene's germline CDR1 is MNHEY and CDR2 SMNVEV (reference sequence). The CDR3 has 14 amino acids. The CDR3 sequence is CASSLARVTDTQYF. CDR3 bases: TGTGCCAGCAGTTTAGCCAGGGTGACAGATACGCAGTATTTT.

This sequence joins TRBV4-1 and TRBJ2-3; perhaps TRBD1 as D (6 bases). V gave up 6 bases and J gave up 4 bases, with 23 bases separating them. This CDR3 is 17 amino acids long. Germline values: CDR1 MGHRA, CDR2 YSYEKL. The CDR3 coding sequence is TGCGCCAGCAGTCAAACCCTACAGGGCATTTACGCAGATACGCAGTATTTT. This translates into CASSQTLQGIYADTQYF.

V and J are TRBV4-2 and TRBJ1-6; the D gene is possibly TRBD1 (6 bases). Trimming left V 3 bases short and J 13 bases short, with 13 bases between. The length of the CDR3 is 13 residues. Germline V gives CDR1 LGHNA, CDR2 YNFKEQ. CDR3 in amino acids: CASSQEQGMPLHF. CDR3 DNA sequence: TGTGCCAGCAGCCAGGAACAGGGTATGCCCCTCCACTTT.

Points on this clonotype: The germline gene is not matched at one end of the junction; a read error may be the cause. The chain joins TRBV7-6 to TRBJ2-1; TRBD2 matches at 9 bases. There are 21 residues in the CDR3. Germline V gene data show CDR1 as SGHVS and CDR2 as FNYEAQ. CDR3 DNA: TGTGCCAGCAGCCTAGCATCGTCGGCGGGGGGGCCTACGAGCTCCTACAATGAGCAGTTCTTC. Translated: CASSLASSAGGPTSSYNEQFF.

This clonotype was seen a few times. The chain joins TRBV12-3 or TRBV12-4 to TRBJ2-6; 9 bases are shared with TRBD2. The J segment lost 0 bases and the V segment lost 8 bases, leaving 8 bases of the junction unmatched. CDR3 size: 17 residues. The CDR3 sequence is CASLRGGVISGANVLTF. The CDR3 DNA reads TGTGCCAGCTTGCGGGGGGGAGTAATCTCTGGGGCCAACGTCCTGACTTTC.

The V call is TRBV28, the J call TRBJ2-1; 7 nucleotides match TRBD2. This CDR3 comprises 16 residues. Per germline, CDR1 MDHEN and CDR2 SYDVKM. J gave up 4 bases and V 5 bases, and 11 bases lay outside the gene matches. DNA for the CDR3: TGTGCCAGCAGTGCCCTAGCGGAGCCCTTTTACAATGAGCAGTTCTTC. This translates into CASSALAEPFYNEQFF.

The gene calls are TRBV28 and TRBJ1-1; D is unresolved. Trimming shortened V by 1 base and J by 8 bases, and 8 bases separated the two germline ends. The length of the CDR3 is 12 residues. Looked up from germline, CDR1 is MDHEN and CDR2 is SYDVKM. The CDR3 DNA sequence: TGTGCCAGCAGTTTATTTAGGACGGAAGCTTTCTTT. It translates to CASSLFRTEAFF.

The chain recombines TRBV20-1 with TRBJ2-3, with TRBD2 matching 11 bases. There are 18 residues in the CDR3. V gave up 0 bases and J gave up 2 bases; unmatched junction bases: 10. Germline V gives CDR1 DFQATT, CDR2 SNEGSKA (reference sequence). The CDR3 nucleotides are TGCAGTGCTAGAGATACCGCTAGCGGGGGGCCAATCACAGATACGCAGTATTTT. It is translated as CSARDTASGGPITDTQYF.

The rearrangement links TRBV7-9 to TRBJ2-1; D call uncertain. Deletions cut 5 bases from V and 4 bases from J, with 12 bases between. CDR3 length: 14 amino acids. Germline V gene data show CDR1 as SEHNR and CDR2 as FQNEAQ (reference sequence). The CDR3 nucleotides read TGTGCCAGCAGCCCAACCGGTCTATACAATGAGCAGTTCTTC. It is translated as CASSPTGLYNEQFF. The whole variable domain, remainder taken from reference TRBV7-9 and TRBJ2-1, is DTGVSQNPRHKITKRGQNVTFRCDPISEHNRLYWYRQTLGQGPEFLTYFQNEAQLEKSRLLSDRFSAERPKGSFSTLEIQRTEQGDSAMYLCASSPTGLYNEQFFGPGTRLTVL.

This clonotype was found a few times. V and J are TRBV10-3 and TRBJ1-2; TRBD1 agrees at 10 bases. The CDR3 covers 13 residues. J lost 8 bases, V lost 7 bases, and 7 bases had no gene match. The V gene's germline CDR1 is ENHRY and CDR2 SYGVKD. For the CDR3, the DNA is TGTGCCATCACCCGACAGGGGGCCTGGGGCTACACCTTC. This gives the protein CAITRQGAWGYTF.

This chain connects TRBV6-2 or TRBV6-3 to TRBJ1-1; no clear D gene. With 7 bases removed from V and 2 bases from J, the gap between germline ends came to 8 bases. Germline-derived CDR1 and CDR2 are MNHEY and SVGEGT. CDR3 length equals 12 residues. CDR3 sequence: CASMGYNTEAFF. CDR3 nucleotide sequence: TGTGCCAGCATGGGTTACAACACTGAAGCTTTCTTT.

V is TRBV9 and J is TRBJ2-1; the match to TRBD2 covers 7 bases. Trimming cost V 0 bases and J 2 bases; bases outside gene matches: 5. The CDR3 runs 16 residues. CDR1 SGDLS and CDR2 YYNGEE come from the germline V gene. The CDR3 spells CASSVGGGSAYNEQFF. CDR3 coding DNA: TGTGCCAGCAGCGTAGGGGGCGGGAGCGCCTACAATGAGCAGTTCTTC.

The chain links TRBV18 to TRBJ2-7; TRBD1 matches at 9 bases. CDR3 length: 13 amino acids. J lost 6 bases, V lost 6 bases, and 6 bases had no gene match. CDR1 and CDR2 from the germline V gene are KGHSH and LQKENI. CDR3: CASSPDRGSEQYF. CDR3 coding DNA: TGTGCCAGCTCGCCGGACAGGGGTAGCGAGCAGTACTTC.

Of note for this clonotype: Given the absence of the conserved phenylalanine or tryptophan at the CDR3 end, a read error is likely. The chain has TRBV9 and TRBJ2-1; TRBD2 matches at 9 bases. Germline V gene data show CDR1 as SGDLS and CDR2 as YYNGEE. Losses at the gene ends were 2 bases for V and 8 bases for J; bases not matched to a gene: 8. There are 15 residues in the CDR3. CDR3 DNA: TGTGCCAGCAGCGTCGCGGGAGGGCCTAGGGATGAGCAGTTCCTC. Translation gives CASSVAGGPRDEQFL.

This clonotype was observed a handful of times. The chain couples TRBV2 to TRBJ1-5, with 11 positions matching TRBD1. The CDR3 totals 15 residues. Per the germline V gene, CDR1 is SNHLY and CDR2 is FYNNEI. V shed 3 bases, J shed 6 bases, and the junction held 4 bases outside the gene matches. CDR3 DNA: TGTGCCAGCAGTGAGGACAGGGGGCGCTTTCAGCCCCAGCATTTT. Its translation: CASSEDRGRFQPQHF.

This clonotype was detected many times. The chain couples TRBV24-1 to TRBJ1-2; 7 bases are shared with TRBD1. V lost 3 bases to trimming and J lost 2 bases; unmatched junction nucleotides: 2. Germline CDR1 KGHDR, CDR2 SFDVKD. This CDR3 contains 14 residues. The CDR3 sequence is CATSDGGQNYGYTF. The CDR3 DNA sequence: TGTGCCACCAGTGATGGGGGACAGAACTATGGCTACACCTTC.

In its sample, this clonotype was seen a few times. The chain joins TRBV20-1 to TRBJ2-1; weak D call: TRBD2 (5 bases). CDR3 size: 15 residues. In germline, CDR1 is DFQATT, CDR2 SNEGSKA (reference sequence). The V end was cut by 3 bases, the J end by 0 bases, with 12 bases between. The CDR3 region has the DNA TGCAGTGCTAGCAGAGCGGACCCCTCCTACAATGAGCAGTTCTTC. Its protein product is CSASRADPSYNEQFF.

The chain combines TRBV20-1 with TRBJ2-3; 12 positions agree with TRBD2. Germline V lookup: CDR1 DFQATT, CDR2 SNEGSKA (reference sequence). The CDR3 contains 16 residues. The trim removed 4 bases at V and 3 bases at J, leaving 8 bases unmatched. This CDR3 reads CSATLRTSGVTDTQYF. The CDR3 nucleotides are TGCAGTGCTACGCTCCGGACTAGCGGGGTTACAGATACGCAGTATTTT.

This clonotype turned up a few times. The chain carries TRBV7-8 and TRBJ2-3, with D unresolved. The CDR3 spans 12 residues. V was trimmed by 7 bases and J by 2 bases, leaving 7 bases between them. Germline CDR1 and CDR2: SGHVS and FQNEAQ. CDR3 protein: CASNDFTDTQYF. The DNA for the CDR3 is TGTGCCAGCAACGACTTCACAGATACGCAGTATTTT.

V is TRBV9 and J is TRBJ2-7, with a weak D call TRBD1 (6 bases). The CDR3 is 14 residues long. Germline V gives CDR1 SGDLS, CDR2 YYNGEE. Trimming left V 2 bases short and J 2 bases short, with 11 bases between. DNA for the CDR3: TGTGCCAGCAGCGTCCCCAGGGGAGCCTACGAGCAGTACTTC. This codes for CASSVPRGAYEQYF.

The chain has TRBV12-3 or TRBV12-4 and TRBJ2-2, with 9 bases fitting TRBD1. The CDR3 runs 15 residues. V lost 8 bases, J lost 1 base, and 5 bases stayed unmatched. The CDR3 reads CASLGQGLNTGELFF. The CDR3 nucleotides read TGTGCCAGCCTCGGACAGGGGTTGAACACCGGGGAGCTGTTTTTT.

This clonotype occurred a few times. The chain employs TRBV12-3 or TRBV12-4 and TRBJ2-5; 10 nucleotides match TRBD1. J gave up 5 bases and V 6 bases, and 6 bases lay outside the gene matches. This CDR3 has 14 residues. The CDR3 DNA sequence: TGTGCCAGCAGCTTGGGACAGGGGTTTGAGACCCAGTACTTC. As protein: CASSLGQGFETQYF.